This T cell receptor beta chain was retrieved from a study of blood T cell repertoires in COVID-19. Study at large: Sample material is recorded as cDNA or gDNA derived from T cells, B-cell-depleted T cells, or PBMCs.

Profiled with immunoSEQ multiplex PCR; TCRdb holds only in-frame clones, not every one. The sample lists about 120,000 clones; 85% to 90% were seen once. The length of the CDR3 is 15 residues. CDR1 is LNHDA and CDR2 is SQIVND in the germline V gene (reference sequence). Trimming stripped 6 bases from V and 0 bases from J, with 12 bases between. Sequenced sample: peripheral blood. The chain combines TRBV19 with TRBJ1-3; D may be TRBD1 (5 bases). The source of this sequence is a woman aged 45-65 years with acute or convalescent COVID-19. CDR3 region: CASRPGGNSGNTIYF. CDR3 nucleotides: TGTGCCAGTAGACCCGGGGGGAACTCTGGAAACACCATATATTTT.